This T cell receptor beta chain was sequenced during a study of breast tumors, draining lymph nodes, adjacent tissues. This clonotype was counted many times. No antigen is known for it. TCRdb ran MiXCR on the multiplex PCR reads and lists one entry per CDR3 protein. Of fewer than 300,000 distinct CDR3 sequences listed, roughly 32% were seen once; the top ten hold 1.4%. Breast cancer patients provided tissue from their axillary draining lymph nodes. General study findings and limits: Luminal-like breast cancer showed significantly greater tumor-nontumor repertoire similarity than basal-like breast cancer did. Tumor repertoires ranked between lymph nodes and nontumor tissue in diversity, with V and J gene preferences.

This CDR3 is built from 14 residues. Germline CDR1 MNHEY, CDR2 SMNVEV (reference sequence). Trimming at V came to 2 bases and at J to 7 bases, leaving 3 bases not matched to a gene. Sequenced: axillary lymph node tissue. The sequence was collected from a female donor with breast cancer. Some clones in this sample may be carry-over from other donors' samples. The V call is TRBV27, the J call TRBJ2-2; 8 nucleotides line up with TRBD2. The CDR3 region is CASSLRREDGELFF. DNA for the CDR3: TGTGCCAGCAGTTTAAGGCGGGAGGACGGGGAGCTGTTTTTT.